Listed below are T cell receptor beta chains from one sample, sequenced in a study of blood T cell repertoires in COVID-19. The data were produced by immunoSEQ multiplex PCR, yet TCRdb's version contains in-frame clones alone and is incomplete. Of 390,000 or so clones in the sample, 89% were seen once. Sequenced material: peripheral blood. The receptors originated from a woman between 25 and 40 years old with COVID-19, enrolled during active disease. Both conserved end residues are part of each CDR3.

V gene	J gene	CDR3 protein
TRBV4-3	TRBJ1-2	CASSQVNDRFYGYTF
TRBV12-3/TRBV12-4	TRBJ2-2	CASSLQVPGELFF
TRBV9	TRBJ1-1	CATQYDRGVRNTEAFF
TRBV5-1	TRBJ2-3	CASSLDGTGAVTQYF
TRBV7-9	TRBJ2-1	CASKSQRSEQFF
TRBV7-9	TRBJ1-2	CASSRQGVSYGYTF
TRBV28	TRBJ2-7	CASSPSYRDRVTYEQYF
TRBV5-1	TRBJ2-1	CASTTSGPFGGDEQFF
TRBV6-2/TRBV6-3	TRBJ2-7	CASSDRRSLGQYF
TRBV6-6	TRBJ2-1	CASSYSPGSYNEQFF
TRBV24-1	TRBJ2-5	CATSEAGLAKRTQYF
TRBV30	TRBJ1-1	CAWTPGNGNTEAFF
TRBV27	TRBJ1-5	CASSREGGQPQHF
TRBV15	TRBJ1-4	CATSRGRGTGGEKLFF
TRBV7-9	TRBJ2-1	CASSLVPADRLDDLLGFF
TRBV10-1	TRBJ2-1	CASSALTSGHNEQFF
TRBV4-2	TRBJ1-5	CASSQGGQASNQPQHF
TRBV2	TRBJ2-1	CASSEETSVHEQFF